The 5 T cell receptor beta chains presented below share a single source sample, sequenced in a study of OX40 agonist ivuxolimab in advanced cancers. Generated by immunoSEQ multiplex PCR, the TCRdb table keeps only in-frame clones and is missing some. The sample yields 40,000 or so clones, around 88% seen once. The material sequenced was CD4+ or CD8+ T cells sorted from blood, taken in a trial of the OX40 agonist ivuxolimab. Source of these receptors: an adult with an advanced solid tumor such as melanoma, head and neck, liver or kidney cancer.

With respect to this clone: Without the conserved terminal phenylalanine or tryptophan, this CDR3 likely stems from a read error. No DNA is shown, since the ends of the CDR3 on it are uncertain; the CDR3 is the one TCRdb lists. This chain links TRBV21-1 with TRBJ1-1. TRBV21-1 is classified as a pseudogene. The CDR3 has 8 residues if both end residues are counted. CDR3 in amino acids: CASSKDGG.

This chain uses TRBV10-3 with TRBJ2-2; 14 bases are shared with TRBD2. This CDR3 contains 20 residues. The J segment lost 5 bases and the V segment lost 2 bases, leaving 13 bases of the junction unmatched. Germline CDR1 is ENHRY and CDR2 is SYGVKD. This CDR3 is CAISEPIGTSGGGGTGELFF. As DNA, the CDR3 is TGTGCCATCAGTGAGCCCATCGGGACTAGCGGGGGTGGTGGTACCGGGGAGCTGTTTTTT.

This rearrangement joins TRBV1 to TRBJ2-1. TRBV1 is deemed a pseudogene. This CDR3 comprises 16 residues. The CDR3 protein is CTSLVGGDEINNEQFF. The CDR3 region has the DNA TGCACCAGCCTAGTGGGGGGCGACGAAATAAACAATGAGCAGTTCTTC.

The CDR3, as DNA: TGTGCCAGCTCAACGGACAGCTACTATGGCTACACCTTC. Its protein is CASSTDSYYGYTF. The rearrangement joins TRBV18 to TRBJ1-2; a possible D gene is TRBD1 (6 bases). The CDR3 runs to 13 residues. The germline CDR1 and CDR2 sequences are KGHSH and LQKENI. V was shortened by 5 bases and J by 3 bases, with 10 bases between the two germline ends.

The chain recombines TRBV5-8 with TRBJ1-5; 10 bases agree with TRBD1. V gave up 2 bases and J gave up 0 bases; unmatched junction bases: 11. Germline-derived CDR1 and CDR2 are SGHTS and YDEGEE. The CDR3 is 19 residues long. The CDR3 spells CASSLSLGQGFYSNQPQHF. Written as DNA, the CDR3 is TGTGCCAGCAGCTTAAGCCTGGGACAGGGGTTTTATAGCAATCAGCCCCAGCATTTT.